This TCR beta chain was profiled in a study of cytomegalovirus exposure and HLA in healthy donors (dated 2017 in TCRdb). With respect to the entire study: The 670 or so repertoires of the first cohort and the approximately 110 validation repertoires were produced on the same platform, according to a later analysis. The study was designed to test whether signatures of past pathogen exposure could be identified by cataloging public T cell receptors. Besides the first cohort of 666 subjects, a separate validation cohort made up of 120 different subjects was used. To predict cytomegalovirus infection status, the study combined high-throughput TCR immunosequencing, statistical association of individual TCRs with disease status, and machine learning. What the authors observed across the whole study: In a later analysis, TCRs clustered in the first cohort were found to also tend to co-occur in the 100 to 150 validation repertoires, with 90% to 95% of cluster scores above 0. In vitro tests confirmed that a few of the cytomegalovirus-associated TCR beta chains recognize cytomegalovirus antigens. While some public TCRs were present in many individuals, most TCR sequences turned up only very rarely across donors. The authors suggested that the approach could potentially be generalized to other disease states and immunological phenotypes. The study listed over 150 TCR beta chains as associated with cytomegalovirus. The classifier was reported to diagnose cytomegalovirus status with high specificity and sensitivity in both the original cohort and the validation cohort. The validation cohort had no HLA typing available for a later analysis, so co-occurrence within that cohort was assessed over all 130 or so repertoires.

Libraries were constructed by the immunoSEQ multiplex PCR assay. The source study handled its data this way. A statistical classification framework was built for diagnosing cytomegalovirus status from the catalog of TCR beta chain sequences. The immuneACCESS repertoire file appears here via TCRdb, limited to in-frame rearrangements. These files lack a portion of the clones; in checked studies, under half of the deficit traces to unresolved V genes, and the cause of the others is not known. The V and J calls and clone size come from that table; D and trimming were worked out from the DNA. Within this sample are some 130,000 clones, with roughly four fifths of them counted one time only. The ten largest clones take up approximately 1.4% of the sample. CDR1 and CDR2 (SGHAT, FQNNGV) derive from the germline V gene. The CDR3 has 17 amino acids, counting the end cysteine and phenylalanine. Of the read, only the CDR3 DNA is kept; its 51 bases are in frame from base 1. Compared with germline, V lacks 1 base and J lacks 5 bases; bases without a gene match: 12.

The donors belonged to the validation cohort of over a hundred subjects, which was separate from the roughly 670-subject first cohort. Note on this clone: Its antigen remains unidentified. Nothing much larger sits one base from this clone, and base qualities are not available.

The sequence is built from TRBV11-2 and TRBJ2-5; 8 bases in the junction line up with TRBD1. Sequencing input: PBMCs. This clonotype was obtained from a woman aged 25 to 39 in good health and CMV-seronegative. The bases are TGTGCCAGCAGCTTAGTGTGGACGACAGGGGCGGGGGAGACCCAGTACTTC. This sequence encodes CASSLVWTTGAGETQYF.